A single sample gave rise to the 25 T cell receptor beta chains below, sequenced in a study of T cell responses to AZD1222 COVID-19 vaccine. Sequencing was performed with immunoSEQ multiplex PCR; in TCRdb, only in-frame clones are kept and a portion is missing. The data show about 140,000 clones, around 88% seen once. This specimen was peripheral blood, taken on day 0 of AZD1222 vaccination. The receptor source for this set is an adult in good health.

The J gene is TRBJ2-5, the V gene TRBV29-1, with 7 bases matching TRBD2. Germline trimming cut 7 bases from V and 2 bases from J; bases unmatched to any gene: 7. CDR3 length equals 13 residues. In germline, CDR1 is SQVTM, CDR2 ANQGSEA. CDR3 in amino acids: CSARWGLQETQYF. In nucleotides, the CDR3 is TGCAGCGCCCGTTGGGGACTACAAGAGACCCAGTACTTC.

This sequence joins TRBV30 and TRBJ1-4; D is unclear. The germline CDR1 and CDR2 sequences are GTSNPN and SVGIG (reference sequence). Trimming stripped 3 bases from V and 6 bases from J, with 5 bases between. This CDR3 contains 11 residues. Written as DNA, the CDR3 is TGTGCCTGGAGGTATTATGAAAAACTGTTTTTT. It encodes CAWRYYEKLFF. The full variable domain, completed using reference TRBV30 and TRBJ1-4, is SQTIHQWPATLVQPVGSPLSLECTVEGTSNPNLYWYRQAAGRGLQLLFYSVGIGQISSEVPQNLSASRPQDRQFILSSKKLLLSDSGFYLCAWRYYEKLFFGSGTQLSVL.

The chain joins TRBV5-4 to TRBJ2-5; 7 bases match TRBD2. V gave up 6 bases and J gave up 4 bases; unmatched junction bases: 6. This CDR3 is built from 13 residues. Germline CDR1 and CDR2: SGHNT and YYREEE (reference sequence). The DNA for the CDR3 is TGTGCCAGCAAAGGAGCGGGGAGAGAGACCCAGTACTTC. Its translation: CASKGAGRETQYF.

The genes are TRBV30 and TRBJ1-6; D remains ambiguous. The germline V and J ends were trimmed by 3 bases and 0 bases, with 15 bases remaining between them. Germline CDR1 is GTSNPN and CDR2 is SVGIG (reference sequence). CDR3 length equals 17 residues. The CDR3 region is CAWSVGVQSSYNSPLHF. As DNA, the CDR3 is TGTGCCTGGAGCGTTGGGGTCCAGAGCTCCTATAATTCACCCCTCCACTTT.

This chain connects TRBV10-3 to TRBJ2-2, with TRBD2 as a possible D gene (6 bases). The CDR3 covers 16 residues. The V end was cut by 0 bases, the J end by 5 bases, with 13 bases between. Germline V gene sequence: CDR1 ENHRY, CDR2 SYGVKD. The CDR3 spells CAISESGAGQTGELFF. The DNA of the CDR3 is TGTGCCATCAGTGAGTCAGGAGCGGGCCAAACCGGGGAGCTGTTTTTT.

This clone was recorded a few times. The chain is built from TRBV7-9 and TRBJ2-2; D not resolved. The ends were cut back, 8 bases at V and 7 bases at J, with 14 bases in the middle. The CDR3 covers 13 residues. CDR1 and CDR2 from the germline V gene are SEHNR and FQNEAQ (reference sequence). The CDR3 loop reads CASRQGNGGELFF. For the CDR3, the DNA is TGTGCCAGCCGCCAAGGTAACGGCGGGGAGCTGTTTTTT. The full variable domain, completed using reference TRBV7-9 and TRBJ2-2, is DTGVSQNPRHKITKRGQNVTFRCDPISEHNRLYWYRQTLGQGPEFLTYFQNEAQLEKSRLLSDRFSAERPKGSFSTLEIQRTEQGDSAMYLCASRQGNGGELFFGEGSRLTVL.

This chain links TRBV19 with TRBJ2-3; 8 bases are shared with TRBD2. Germline V gene sequence: CDR1 LNHDA, CDR2 SQIVND (reference sequence). The CDR3 runs 15 residues. J lost 3 bases, V lost 5 bases, and 7 bases had no gene match. This CDR3 is CASSLLAAGTDTQYF. The CDR3 DNA reads as TGTGCCAGTAGTTTACTAGCGGCTGGAACAGATACGCAGTATTTT.

The chain has TRBV19 and TRBJ2-2, with 13 bases identical to TRBD2. V was clipped by 5 bases and J by 8 bases; unmatched bases: 8. CDR3 length equals 16 residues. CDR1 is LNHDA, CDR2 SQIVND, per germline (reference sequence). CDR3 residues: CASSPGLAGVLGELFF. The CDR3 DNA follows: TGTGCCAGTAGTCCTGGACTAGCGGGAGTTTTGGGGGAGCTGTTTTTT.

The chain couples TRBV6-2 or TRBV6-3 to TRBJ2-7; 9 bases are shared with TRBD1. Per germline, CDR1 MNHEY and CDR2 SVGEGT. The J segment lost 4 bases and the V segment lost 2 bases, leaving 6 bases of the junction unmatched. The CDR3 sequence is 15 residues long. In nucleotides, the CDR3 is TGTGCCAGCAGTTACAGGACAGGGGCCGTGTACGAGCAGTACTTC. The encoded protein is CASSYRTGAVYEQYF.

This clone was detected once. The gene calls are TRBV19 and TRBJ1-1; D remains unclear. The CDR3 is 13 residues long. Germline CDR1 reads LNHDA; CDR2 reads SQIVND (reference sequence). V lost 3 bases and J lost 7, with 12 bases in between. This CDR3 is CASSMVRPIEAFF. CDR3 nucleotide sequence: TGTGCCAGTAGTATGGTTCGACCTATTGAAGCTTTCTTT.

V usage is TRBV7-9 and J usage is TRBJ1-3; TRBD1 might be the D (6 bases). The CDR3 consists of 14 residues. CDR1 and CDR2 (germline): SEHNR, FQNEAQ (reference sequence). The V and J ends lost 7 bases and 1 base respectively, with 11 bases between them. CDR3 in amino acids: CASNLRGSGNTIYF. DNA for the CDR3: TGTGCCAGCAACCTCAGGGGATCTGGAAACACCATATATTTT.

V is TRBV20-1 and J is TRBJ1-1, with D maybe TRBD1 (5 bases). V gave up 3 bases and J gave up 3 bases, with 23 bases separating them. This CDR3 contains 17 residues. CDR1 and CDR2 (germline): DFQATT, SNEGSKA (reference sequence). As DNA, the CDR3 is TGCAGTGCTAGTGGGAAGGAGGGGCTCAGTTTCTACACTGAAGCTTTCTTT. Translating it yields CSASGKEGLSFYTEAFF.

This chain uses TRBV3-1 (or the pseudogene TRBV3-2) with TRBJ2-7; 7 positions agree with TRBD2. V trimming: 0 bases; J trimming: 3 bases; junction bases outside the gene matches: 5. CDR3 length: 15 residues. CDR1 and CDR2 (germline): LGHDT, YNNKEL (reference sequence). The CDR3: CASSQESGLVYEQYF. The DNA for the CDR3 is TGTGCCAGCAGCCAAGAATCCGGACTAGTCTACGAGCAGTACTTC.

The J gene is TRBJ1-1, the V gene TRBV3-1 (or the pseudogene TRBV3-2); D is perhaps TRBD1 (6 bases). CDR1 is LGHDT, CDR2 YNNKEL, per germline (reference sequence). The ends were cut back, 1 base at V and 0 bases at J, with 12 bases in the middle. The CDR3 extends over 16 amino acids. CDR3 nucleotides: TGTGCCAGCAGCCAAGCCTGGGGGCTATTGAACACTGAAGCTTTCTTT. This encodes CASSQAWGLLNTEAFF.

The rearrangement uses TRBV15 and TRBJ1-5, with TRBD1 matching 8 bases. The germline gives CDR1 LNHNV, CDR2 YYDKDF (reference sequence). This CDR3 region has 14 residues. After removal of 7 bases from V and 3 bases from J, the junction contained 5 bases not matched to a gene. The CDR3 coding sequence is TGTGCCACCACCTTGGACAGGGTCAATCAGCCCCAGCATTTT. Its translation: CATTLDRVNQPQHF.

This chain uses TRBV15 with TRBJ2-5; possible D gene TRBD1, 6 bases. CDR3 length: 13 amino acids. Germline V CDR1 and CDR2: LNHNV, YYDKDF (reference sequence). The V end was cut by 9 bases, the J end by 1 base, with 12 bases between. CDR3 loop: CATERDIQETQYF. The CDR3 nucleotides are TGTGCCACGGAACGGGACATCCAAGAGACCCAGTACTTC.

The genes are TRBV7-9 and TRBJ1-1; D is possibly TRBD1 (5 bases). V shed 8 bases and J shed 5 bases, with 15 bases lying between them. The CDR3 is 13 amino acids. Germline V lookup: CDR1 SEHNR, CDR2 FQNEAQ (reference sequence). The CDR3 DNA reads as TGTGCCAGCGGGCTCGGGGGTGAGACTGAAGCTTTCTTT. Residues: CASGLGGETEAFF.

V usage is TRBV30 and J usage is TRBJ2-5; 7 nucleotides align to TRBD2. This CDR3 region has 15 residues. Germline CDR1 GTSNPN, CDR2 SVGIG (reference sequence). The V gene end was trimmed by 4 bases and the J gene end by 2 bases; junction bases not matched to a gene: 10. The CDR3 region has the DNA TGTGCCTGGACTGGGGGGGTCGGGCCACAAGAGACCCAGTACTTC. Protein: CAWTGGVGPQETQYF.

The J gene is TRBJ1-6, the V gene TRBV7-9, with D possibly TRBD1 on 6 matching bases. Per germline, CDR1 SEHNR and CDR2 FQNEAQ (reference sequence). This CDR3 contains 14 residues. V was cut by 2 bases and J by 11 bases, with 13 bases left in between. As DNA, the CDR3 is TGTGCCAGCAGCTTACAGGGGATAGGGGCACCCCTCCACTTT. Protein product: CASSLQGIGAPLHF.

The chain recombines TRBV20-1 with TRBJ1-2; D may be TRBD1 (5 bases). This CDR3 is 11 amino acids long. V was pared by 1 base and J by 9 bases, with 9 bases between. Germline V gives CDR1 DFQATT, CDR2 SNEGSKA (reference sequence). The CDR3 bases are TGCAGTGCTAGAGGTGGGGGTCGCTACACCTTC. Translating it yields CSARGGGRYTF.

The V gene is TRBV4-2, the J gene TRBJ1-5; 9 bases are shared with TRBD1. CDR1 and CDR2 (germline): LGHNA, YNFKEQ. The CDR3 has 18 residues. With 0 bases clipped from V and 4 bases from J, the junction kept 10 bases outside the gene matches. The DNA of the CDR3 is TGTGCCAGCAGCCAAGATAAAGGACAGGGGTATGAAAATCAGCCCCAGCATTTT. It specifies CASSQDKGQGYENQPQHF.

The chain has TRBV23-1 and TRBJ2-3, with 8 positions matching TRBD2. TRBV23-1 is sorted into the ORF group, with uncertain function. After removal of 0 bases from V and 3 bases from J, the junction contained 14 bases not matched to a gene. This CDR3 region has 19 residues. The CDR3, as DNA: TGCGCCAGCAGTCAATCACCTTCGTCTAGCGGGCGAGGGACAGATACGCAGTATTTT. Translated: CASSQSPSSSGRGTDTQYF.

This sequence joins TRBV7-2 and TRBJ2-7; D is undetermined. Deletions cut 1 base from V and 12 bases from J, with 10 bases between. CDR1 and CDR2 from the germline V gene are SGHTA and FQGNSA. There are 11 residues in the CDR3. The CDR3 nucleotides read TGTGCCAGCAGCTTAGGCGGTGGTGCGTACTTC. Its protein is CASSLGGGAYF. Looking up the rest from reference TRBV7-2 and TRBJ2-7 gives the full variable domain: GAGVSQSPSNKVTEKGKDVELRCDPISGHTALYWYRQSLGQGLEFLIYFQGNSAPDKSGLPSDRFSAERTGGSVSTLTIQRTQQEDSAVYLCASSLGGGAYFGPGTRLTVT.

The rearrangement joins TRBV9 to TRBJ2-6; no clear D gene. The ends were cut back, 3 bases at V and 4 bases at J, with 11 bases in the middle. Germline V gene data show CDR1 as SGDLS and CDR2 as YYNGEE. The CDR3 is made up of 15 amino acids. The chain's CDR3 is CASSALLQGANVLTF. In DNA form, the CDR3 reads TGTGCCAGCAGCGCTCTATTACAGGGGGCCAACGTCCTGACTTTC.

CDR3 bases: TGTGCCAGCACCCCCGAGCGGAGGTTCACAGATACGCAGTATTTT. The encoded protein is CASTPERRFTDTQYF. The genes are TRBV6-2 or TRBV6-3 and TRBJ2-3; perhaps TRBD2 as D (5 bases). Germline V gene sequence: CDR1 MNHEY, CDR2 SVGEGT. The CDR3 totals 15 residues. The V end was cut by 7 bases, the J end by 2 bases, with 16 bases between.